These 22 T cell receptor beta chains were sequenced from one sample in a study of identical twins. One entry per CDR3 protein results from TCRdb running MiXCR on the 5' RACE reads. The sample has around 550,000 distinct CDR3 sequences, about 16% seen once. The same data also contributed to another study, on yellow fever vaccine responses in identical twins.

The specimen was CD4+ T cells sorted from blood. These receptors all stem from a woman aged 18-29 years in good health.

In this sample, this clonotype turned up a few times. The chain couples TRBV18 to TRBJ2-1; TRBD2 is a possible D gene (5 bases). Between the trimmed V and J ends, which lost 6 bases and 0 bases, there was a span of 15 bases. Germline V lookup: CDR1 KGHSH, CDR2 LQKENI. The CDR3 loop spans 16 amino acids. This CDR3 reads CASSPPGSSSYNEQFF. DNA of the CDR3: TGTGCCAGCTCGCCCCCGGGGTCCAGCTCCTACAATGAGCAGTTCTTC.

The V gene is TRBV28, the J gene TRBJ2-7; D might be TRBD1 (5 bases). Germline CDR1 is MDHEN and CDR2 is SYDVKM. This CDR3 comprises 12 residues. V was cut by 2 bases and J by 6 bases, with 8 bases left in between. This CDR3 is CASSLDQGEQYF. The DNA of the CDR3 is TGTGCCAGCAGTTTAGACCAGGGCGAGCAGTACTTC.

The chain links TRBV5-1 to TRBJ2-1; the match to TRBD2 covers 8 bases. Germline V gives CDR1 SGHRS, CDR2 YFSETQ. This CDR3 region has 20 residues. With 4 bases clipped from V and 0 bases from J, the junction kept 18 bases outside the gene matches. As DNA, the CDR3 is TGCGCCAGCAGCCAAGGTCTAGCGGGTCCCTTCCTTAGCTCCTACAATGAGCAGTTCTTC. It is translated as CASSQGLAGPFLSSYNEQFF.

This chain links TRBV5-1 with TRBJ2-3; D remains ambiguous. V lost 5 bases and J lost 5, with 15 bases in between. There are 14 residues in the CDR3. CDR1 SGHRS and CDR2 YFSETQ come from the germline V gene. CDR3 DNA sequence: TGCGCCAGCAGACGAGACTGGTCCAAAGATACGCAGTATTTT. Protein product: CASRRDWSKDTQYF.

This clonotype was observed a handful of times. The rearrangement uses TRBV25-1 and TRBJ2-3; a weak D match, TRBD1 (6 bases). Germline CDR1 is MGHDK and CDR2 is SYGVNS. CDR3 length: 14 amino acids. V lost 4 bases and J 4 bases, leaving 12 bases between the germline ends. The CDR3 is CASSGGRGADTQYF. As DNA, the CDR3 is TGTGCCAGCAGTGGGGGCAGGGGTGCAGATACGCAGTATTTT.

The chain has TRBV4-2 and TRBJ2-7; 10 nucleotides line up with TRBD2. V shed 1 base and J 7 bases; nucleotides not matched to a gene: 7. CDR3 length equals 15 residues. Germline values: CDR1 LGHNA, CDR2 YNFKEQ. The CDR3 reads CASSQVALAGVEQYF. Here the CDR3 DNA reads TGTGCCAGCAGCCAAGTAGCGCTAGCGGGAGTTGAGCAGTACTTC.

V gene TRBV12-3 or TRBV12-4 combines with J gene TRBJ2-2; 9 positions agree with TRBD2. V lost 6 bases and J lost 0; bases outside the gene matches: 17. The CDR3 has 20 residues. CDR3 DNA: TGTGCCAGCAGCTTAAGAAGCGGGGGGTTGATCACTTCGAACACCGGGGAGCTGTTTTTT. Residues: CASSLRSGGLITSNTGELFF.

The table lists this clonotype with many counts. The genes are TRBV28 and TRBJ2-3; D is unclear. The CDR3 loop spans 13 amino acids. Deletions cut 8 bases from V and 4 bases from J, with 13 bases between. Germline loops: CDR1 MDHEN, CDR2 SYDVKM. The CDR3 region has the DNA TGTGCCAGCGTGGGTCCCACCCCAGATACGCAGTATTTT. Its translation is CASVGPTPDTQYF.

The chain links TRBV15 to TRBJ2-2; 9 nucleotides align to TRBD2. Germline assignment: CDR1 LNHNV and CDR2 YYDKDF (reference sequence). After removal of 4 bases from V and 5 bases from J, the junction contained 8 bases not matched to a gene. The CDR3 has 16 amino acids. Written as DNA, the CDR3 is TGTGCCACCAGCACAAATAGCGGGGGAATTACCGGGGAGCTGTTTTTT. Translating gives CATSTNSGGITGELFF.

The chain is built from TRBV7-8 and TRBJ2-7; tentatively, D is TRBD1 (6 bases). V was cut by 1 base and J by 2 bases, with 9 bases left in between. CDR3 length equals 14 residues. Germline CDR1 is SGHVS and CDR2 is FQNEAQ. CDR3 nucleotides: TGTGCCAGCAGCTTAGGACAGGTGCCCTACGAGCAGTACTTC. Translated: CASSLGQVPYEQYF.

This chain uses TRBV14 with TRBJ2-7; no reliable D call. V was pared by 0 bases and J by 7 bases, with 10 bases between. The CDR3 contains 13 residues. Per germline, CDR1 SGHDN and CDR2 FVKESK. The CDR3, as DNA: TGTGCCAGCAGCCAAGATTTCTTCGGGGAGCAGTACTTC. This sequence encodes CASSQDFFGEQYF.

The V and J genes are TRBV9 and TRBJ1-1; possibly TRBD1 for D (5 bases). Trimming left V 8 bases short and J 6 bases short, with 20 bases between. The CDR3 runs 14 residues. The germline CDR1 and CDR2 sequences are SGDLS and YYNGEE. DNA for the CDR3: TGTGCCAGTTCCCGGCGAACAGGAATCGCTGAAGCTTTCTTT. Its translation: CASSRRTGIAEAFF. The full variable domain, with the rest looked up from reference TRBV9 and TRBJ1-1, is DSGVTQTPKHLITATGQRVTLRCSPRSGDLSVYWYQQSLDQGLQFLIQYYNGEERAKGNILERFSAQQFPDLHSELNLSSLELGDSALYFCASSRRTGIAEAFFGQGTRLTVV.

This clonotype has just a few counts. The chain employs TRBV12-3 or TRBV12-4 and TRBJ2-6; D possibly corresponds to TRBD1 (6 bases). The CDR3 contains 15 residues. The V gene lost 5 bases and the J gene lost 8 bases, with 16 bases spanning the gap. CDR3 residues: CASSQRTDLTNVLTF. CDR3 DNA: TGTGCCAGCAGTCAGAGGACAGACCTGACCAACGTCCTGACTTTC.

This chain joins TRBV7-6 and TRBJ1-2, with D possibly being TRBD1 (5 bases). Per the germline V gene, CDR1 is SGHVS and CDR2 is FNYEAQ. The V end lost 0 bases, the J end lost 8 bases, and 7 bases lay between the germline ends. The CDR3 contains 12 residues. The CDR3 DNA reads TGTGCCAGCAGCTTAGCTGAGGGGGGCTACACCTTC. It specifies CASSLAEGGYTF.

V and J are TRBV28 and TRBJ2-7; D remains ambiguous. Trimming cost V 4 bases and J 6 bases, with 10 bases left between them. The CDR3 is 12 residues long. CDR1 MDHEN and CDR2 SYDVKM come from the germline V gene. CDR3 nucleotides: TGTGCCAGCAGTTGGTCCGGGCCCGAGCAGTACTTC. Translated, it gives CASSWSGPEQYF.

This clonotype was seen ten or more times. The CDR3 DNA is TGTGCCAGCAGTCCACGGGACAGCCCAAATTACAATGAGCAGTTCTTC. It specifies CASSPRDSPNYNEQFF. The chain links TRBV12-3 or TRBV12-4 to TRBJ2-1, with 7 bases aligning to TRBD1. The CDR3 length is 16 residues. J lost 4 bases, V lost 5 bases, and 11 bases had no gene match.

The V gene is TRBV13, the J gene TRBJ1-1; D might be TRBD1 (5 bases). CDR1 and CDR2 (germline): PRHDT, FYEKMQ (reference sequence). The CDR3 length is 15 residues. V was trimmed by 4 bases and J by 0 bases, leaving 12 bases between them. In DNA, the CDR3 is TGTGCCAGCAGCTCCCGTCGGGGGTTGAACACTGAAGCTTTCTTT. This codes for CASSSRRGLNTEAFF.

This clonotype was seen a handful of times. This chain joins TRBV12-5 and TRBJ2-5; no definite D call. CDR3 length: 15 amino acids. Germline-derived CDR1 and CDR2 are LGHNT and FRNRAP. V shed 1 base and J shed 4 bases, with 13 bases lying between them. CDR3 protein: CASGLGAGISETQYF. CDR3 coding DNA: TGTGCTAGTGGTTTGGGAGCCGGTATCTCAGAGACCCAGTACTTC.

The chain recombines TRBV5-1 with TRBJ1-1; D gene unclear. Germline V gene lookup returns CDR1 SGHRS and CDR2 YFSETQ. The CDR3 contains 13 residues. V lost 4 bases and J lost 3, with 10 bases in between. The CDR3 DNA reads as TGCGCCAGCAGCCCCGGCCCCTACACTGAAGCTTTCTTT. Its protein product is CASSPGPYTEAFF. The whole variable domain, remainder taken from reference TRBV5-1 and TRBJ1-1, is KAGVTQTPRYLIKTRGQQVTLSCSPISGHRSVSWYQQTPGQGLQFLFEYFSETQRNKGNFPGRFSGRQFSNSRSEMNVSTLELGDSALYLCASSPGPYTEAFFGQGTRLTVV.

This clonotype was seen a handful of times. The chain joins TRBV20-1 to TRBJ2-7; 8 bases match TRBD2. The CDR3 runs 15 residues. Trimming took 5 bases from V and 3 from J; bases not matched to a gene: 12. CDR1 and CDR2 (germline): DFQATT, SNEGSKA (reference sequence). CDR3 amino acids: CSAPVDRGRFYEQYF. The CDR3, as DNA: TGCAGTGCTCCGGTTGATCGCGGGAGGTTCTACGAGCAGTACTTC.

The V gene is TRBV2, the J gene TRBJ2-3, with D maybe TRBD1 (5 bases). The germline gives CDR1 SNHLY, CDR2 FYNNEI. Trimming cost V 3 bases and J 2 bases, with 9 bases left between them. This CDR3 has 14 residues. The CDR3, as DNA: TGTGCCAGCAGTGATACAGGAATCACAGATACGCAGTATTTT. Residues: CASSDTGITDTQYF. The whole variable domain, filled in from reference TRBV2 and TRBJ2-3, reads EPEVTQTPSHQVTQMGQEVILRCVPISNHLYFYWYRQILGQKVEFLVSFYNNEISEKSEIFDDQFSVERPDGSNFTLKIRSTKLEDSAMYFCASSDTGITDTQYFGPGTRLTVL.

The rearrangement uses TRBV12-3 or TRBV12-4 and TRBJ1-3; D call uncertain. The CDR3 covers 14 residues. Trimming pared 3 bases from V and 4 bases from J, leaving 10 bases between. This chain's CDR3 is CASSFWRKGNTIYF. The CDR3 coding sequence is TGTGCCAGCAGTTTCTGGAGGAAGGGAAACACCATATATTTT.